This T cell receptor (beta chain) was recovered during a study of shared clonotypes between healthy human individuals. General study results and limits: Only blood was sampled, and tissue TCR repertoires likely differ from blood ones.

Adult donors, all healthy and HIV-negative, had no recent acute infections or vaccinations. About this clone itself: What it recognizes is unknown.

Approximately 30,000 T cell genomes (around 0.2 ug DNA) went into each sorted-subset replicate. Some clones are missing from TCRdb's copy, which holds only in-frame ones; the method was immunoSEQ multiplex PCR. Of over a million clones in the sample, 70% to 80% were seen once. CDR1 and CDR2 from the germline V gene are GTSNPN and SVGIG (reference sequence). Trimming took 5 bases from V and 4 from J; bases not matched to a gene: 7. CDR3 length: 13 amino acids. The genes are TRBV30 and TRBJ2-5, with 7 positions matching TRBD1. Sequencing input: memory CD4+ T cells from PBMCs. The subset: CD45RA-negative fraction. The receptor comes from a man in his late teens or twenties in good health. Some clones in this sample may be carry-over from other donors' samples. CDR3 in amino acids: CAWDRVQGETQYF. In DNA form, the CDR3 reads TGTGCCTGGGACAGGGTACAAGGAGAGACCCAGTACTTC. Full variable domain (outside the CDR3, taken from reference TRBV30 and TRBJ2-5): SQTIHQWPATLVQPVGSPLSLECTVEGTSNPNLYWYRQAAGRGLQLLFYSVGIGQISSEVPQNLSASRPQDRQFILSSKKLLLSDSGFYLCAWDRVQGETQYFGPGTRLLVL.